The next 30 T cell receptor beta chains were all read from a single sample in a study of glioma-infiltrating T cells after dendritic cell vaccination. The repertoire was sequenced with immunoSEQ multiplex PCR; TCRdb's copy has only in-frame clones and lacks some. The table records around 32,000 clones, approximately 90% of them present only once. The specimen was blood, collected before dendritic cell vaccination. The receptors shown here come from a human donor with glioblastoma.

This sequence joins TRBV18 and TRBJ2-5; D not resolved. Germline V gene data show CDR1 as KGHSH and CDR2 as LQKENI. The CDR3 sequence is 14 residues long. Trimming cost V 6 bases and J 0 bases, with 11 bases left between them. This chain's CDR3 is CASSPTLYQETQYF. The CDR3, as DNA: TGTGCCAGCTCCCCAACATTGTACCAAGAGACCCAGTACTTC.

Comments on this clone: An end of the junction does not agree with germline; a read error may underlie this. This same CDR3 is encoded by further DNA sequences in the sample. V gene TRBV28 combines with J gene TRBJ1-6; unclear D gene. CDR1 is MDHEN, CDR2 SYDVKM, per germline. This CDR3 has 14 amino acids. The DNA for the CDR3 is TGTGCCAGCAGTTTGCACAGTGGAAATTCCCCCCTCCACTTT. This sequence encodes CASSLHSGNSPLHF. Full variable domain (missing parts from reference TRBV28 and TRBJ1-6): DVKVTQSSRYLVKRTGEKVFLECVQDMDHENMFWYRQDPGLGLRLIYFSYDVKMKEKGDIPEGYSVSREKKERFSLILESASTNQTSMYLCASSLHSGNSPLHFGNGTRLTVT.

The CDR3 loop is CASSKSGGNTGELFF. The CDR3 coding sequence is TGTGCCAGCAGCAAAAGCGGGGGGAACACCGGGGAGCTGTTTTTT. This sequence joins TRBV11-1 and TRBJ2-2; TRBD2 matches 8 bases. The CDR3 contains 15 residues. CDR1 and CDR2 (germline): SGHAT, FQDESV (reference sequence). The J segment lost 1 base and the V segment lost 5 bases, leaving 3 bases of the junction unmatched.

The V call is TRBV19, the J call TRBJ2-7; 7 nucleotides align to TRBD1. Germline V gene sequence: CDR1 LNHDA, CDR2 SQIVND (reference sequence). V lost 3 bases to trimming and J lost 4 bases; unmatched junction nucleotides: 3. There are 13 residues in the CDR3. The CDR3 loop is CASSIGTEYEQYF. The CDR3 DNA reads TGTGCCAGTAGTATCGGGACAGAATACGAGCAGTACTTC.

V usage is TRBV11-2 and J usage is TRBJ2-1; D is undetermined. The CDR3 runs to 13 residues. Germline assignment: CDR1 SGHAT and CDR2 FQNNGV. The V end lost 1 base, the J end lost 9 bases, and 10 bases lay between the germline ends. DNA for the CDR3: TGTGCCAGCAGCTTAGGGTCAGAAACTGAGCAGTTCTTC. Translation: CASSLGSETEQFF.

Concerning this clone itself: Other DNA sequences in the sample encode the same CDR3. The chain recombines TRBV2 with TRBJ1-6; the match to TRBD1 covers 9 bases. Germline V gene sequence: CDR1 SNHLY, CDR2 FYNNEI. This CDR3 is 15 amino acids long. Trimming removed 6 bases from V and 3 bases from J; junction bases left unmatched: 3. CDR3 DNA sequence: TGTGCCAGCAGAACGGGACAGGGCTATAATTCACCCCTCCACTTT. Amino acid sequence: CASRTGQGYNSPLHF. Full variable domain (outside the CDR3, taken from reference TRBV2 and TRBJ1-6): EPEVTQTPSHQVTQMGQEVILRCVPISNHLYFYWYRQILGQKVEFLVSFYNNEISEKSEIFDDQFSVERPDGSNFTLKIRSTKLEDSAMYFCASRTGQGYNSPLHFGNGTRLTVT.

This clone is a singleton in its sample. This chain uses TRBV19 with TRBJ1-3, with a possible D match to TRBD1 (6 bases). The germline V and J ends were trimmed by 7 bases and 4 bases, with 8 bases remaining between them. Germline CDR1 LNHDA, CDR2 SQIVND (reference sequence). The length of the CDR3 is 12 residues. CDR3: CASTDRGNTIYF. Here the CDR3 DNA reads TGTGCCAGTACCGACAGGGGAAACACCATATATTTT.

This sequence joins TRBV5-1 and TRBJ2-3; 7 nucleotides line up with TRBD1. Germline-derived CDR1 and CDR2 are SGHRS and YFSETQ. With V trimmed by 1 base and J by 1 base, 9 bases remained unmatched. The CDR3 is 17 amino acids. The CDR3 loop is CASSLTDRFSGTDTQYF. CDR3 in DNA: TGCGCCAGCAGCTTGACGGACAGGTTTTCAGGCACAGATACGCAGTATTTT.

V and J are TRBV5-1 and TRBJ2-6, with 9 bases matching TRBD1. In germline, CDR1 is SGHRS, CDR2 YFSETQ. The CDR3 totals 16 residues. V was pared by 7 bases and J by 0 bases, with 5 bases of the junction left unmatched. CDR3 sequence reads: CASRPGQGSGANVLTF. The CDR3 coding sequence is TGCGCCAGCCGACCGGGACAGGGCTCTGGGGCCAACGTCCTGACTTTC.

The gene calls are TRBV30 and TRBJ2-2; TRBD2 matches at 9 bases. Per germline, CDR1 GTSNPN and CDR2 SVGIG (reference sequence). V lost 2 bases, J lost 6 bases, and 7 bases stayed unmatched. The CDR3 spans 15 residues. CDR3 nucleotides: TGTGCCTGGAGTCCCCCGCGGGGGGGCCCCGGGGAGCTGTTTTTT. Translation gives CAWSPPRGGPGELFF.

The rearrangement uses TRBV2 and TRBJ2-1, with D possibly being TRBD1 (6 bases). This CDR3 is built from 15 residues. Germline V lookup: CDR1 SNHLY, CDR2 FYNNEI. The ends were cut back, 8 bases at V and 4 bases at J, with 18 bases in the middle. CDR3 in amino acids: CASDRGAGEYNEQFF. The CDR3 nucleotides are TGTGCCAGCGATAGAGGGGCAGGGGAGTACAATGAGCAGTTCTTC.

The chain is built from TRBV5-1 and TRBJ1-3; the match to TRBD1 covers 8 bases. This CDR3 has 16 residues. The J segment lost 4 bases and the V segment lost 0 bases, leaving 6 bases of the junction unmatched. Germline loops: CDR1 SGHRS, CDR2 YFSETQ. CDR3 region: CASSLGQGAGGNTIYF. The CDR3 DNA reads as TGCGCCAGCAGCTTGGGGCAGGGGGCTGGAGGAAACACCATATATTTT.

The chain is built from TRBV11-2 and TRBJ1-2; D might be TRBD1 (6 bases). In germline, CDR1 is SGHAT, CDR2 FQNNGV. The CDR3 loop spans 12 amino acids. The germline V and J ends were trimmed by 4 bases and 13 bases, with 16 bases remaining between them. CDR3 loop: CASSWDYRDTTF. The CDR3 region has the DNA TGTGCCAGCAGCTGGGACTACAGGGACACCACCTTC.

CDR3: CATSGRYEQYF. The CDR3 DNA reads as TGTGCCACTAGCGGGAGATACGAGCAGTACTTC. The gene calls are TRBV7-9 and TRBJ2-7; 10 bases map to TRBD2. V shed 10 bases, J shed 4 bases, and the junction held 1 base outside the gene matches. The V gene's germline CDR1 is SEHNR and CDR2 FQNEAQ (reference sequence). The CDR3 consists of 11 residues.

The chain links TRBV29-1 to TRBJ2-2; TRBD1 might be the D (6 bases). Trimming cost V 5 bases and J 7 bases, with 14 bases left between them. The CDR3 covers 13 residues. Per germline, CDR1 SQVTM and CDR2 ANQGSEA. This chain's CDR3 is CSVHRRGGGELFF. DNA of the CDR3: TGCAGCGTTCACCGACGAGGGGGCGGGGAGCTGTTTTTT.

This chain links TRBV7-2 with TRBJ1-4; 7 nucleotides agree with TRBD1. The germline CDR1 and CDR2 sequences are SGHTA and FQGNSA. Trimming took 0 bases from V and 7 from J; bases not matched to a gene: 5. The CDR3 consists of 15 residues. The CDR3 reads CASSLARQGGEKLFF. The CDR3 DNA follows: TGTGCCAGCAGCTTAGCCAGACAGGGAGGTGAAAAACTGTTTTTT.

The chain employs TRBV7-3 and TRBJ2-7, with 7 bases identical to TRBD1. Looked up from germline, CDR1 is SGHTA and CDR2 is FQGTGA. V dropped 6 bases and J dropped 5; count of bases not matched to a gene: 7. This CDR3 is 13 amino acids long. This CDR3 reads CASRQQGFNEQYF. The CDR3 DNA follows: TGTGCCAGCAGGCAACAGGGGTTCAACGAGCAGTACTTC.

CDR3 nucleotide sequence: TGTGCCAGCAGCTTAGGGACAGGGGGGCGCACTGAAGCTTTCTTT. Translated, it gives CASSLGTGGRTEAFF. The rearrangement joins TRBV7-9 to TRBJ1-1; TRBD1 matches at 10 bases. The germline CDR1 and CDR2 sequences are SEHNR and FQNEAQ (reference sequence). The CDR3 consists of 15 residues. Trimming removed 1 base from V and 4 bases from J; junction bases left unmatched: 3.

The V gene is TRBV18, the J gene TRBJ1-1, with D maybe TRBD1 (6 bases). The CDR3 sequence is 16 residues long. The germline V gene encodes CDR1 KGHSH and CDR2 LQKENI. V was trimmed by 3 bases and J by 0 bases, leaving 14 bases between them. This CDR3 reads CASSPLLTGMNTEAFF. The CDR3 nucleotides read TGTGCCAGCTCACCCCTACTTACAGGGATGAACACTGAAGCTTTCTTT.

The chain recombines TRBV6-1 with TRBJ2-7; maybe TRBD1 (5 bases). The CDR3 covers 15 residues. The V end was cut by 0 bases, the J end by 6 bases, with 15 bases between. Germline lookup yields CDR1 MNHNS and CDR2 SASEGT. CDR3 amino acids: CASSEAARGSAEQYF. Here the CDR3 DNA reads TGTGCCAGCAGTGAAGCGGCTAGGGGTTCCGCCGAGCAGTACTTC.

The chain links TRBV19 to TRBJ2-6; 11 bases match TRBD1. This CDR3 region has 17 residues. The germline CDR1 and CDR2 sequences are LNHDA and SQIVND (reference sequence). V was clipped by 3 bases and J by 1 base; unmatched bases: 2. CDR3 protein: CASSIGQGASGANVLTF. The CDR3, as DNA: TGTGCCAGTAGTATTGGACAGGGGGCTTCTGGGGCCAACGTCCTGACTTTC.

This chain uses TRBV13 with TRBJ2-5; D is undetermined. The length of the CDR3 is 14 residues. CDR1 is PRHDT, CDR2 FYEKMQ, per germline (reference sequence). Trimming left V 2 bases short and J 0 bases short, with 7 bases between. The CDR3 nucleotides read TGTGCCAGCAGCTTATGGTCTAACCAAGAGACCCAGTACTTC. It specifies CASSLWSNQETQYF.

The chain couples TRBV7-9 to TRBJ2-7; 7 bases fit TRBD1. V lost 1 base and J lost 3; bases outside the gene matches: 12. This CDR3 region has 17 residues. Germline loops: CDR1 SEHNR, CDR2 FQNEAQ (reference sequence). The CDR3 reads CASSLEWGPGQSYEQYF. CDR3 bases: TGTGCCAGCAGCTTAGAATGGGGCCCGGGACAGAGCTACGAGCAGTACTTC.

This clone was picked up one time. The chain uses TRBV6-7 and TRBJ1-5, with TRBD1 matching over 7 bases. TRBV6-7 is an open reading frame whose function is uncertain. The CDR3 loop spans 15 amino acids. Trimming cost V 4 bases and J 0 bases; bases outside gene matches: 3. DNA for the CDR3: TGTGCCAGCAGTTGGGGACAGCTTAGCAATCAGCCCCAGCATTTT. The encoded protein is CASSWGQLSNQPQHF.

The chain links TRBV27 to TRBJ2-5, with D possibly TRBD1 on 6 matching bases. The CDR3 runs 16 residues. Germline CDR1 MNHEY, CDR2 SMNVEV (reference sequence). The ends were cut back, 2 bases at V and 4 bases at J, with 17 bases in the middle. The CDR3 DNA sequence: TGTGCCAGCAGTTTAACCACAGGGCTCTACGGAGAGACCCAGTACTTC. Its protein is CASSLTTGLYGETQYF.

V usage is TRBV15 and J usage is TRBJ2-7; the D gene is possibly TRBD2 (6 bases). The CDR3 consists of 15 residues. Germline V gene sequence: CDR1 LNHNV, CDR2 YYDKDF (reference sequence). V lost 6 bases and J lost 0, with 15 bases in between. For the CDR3, the DNA is TGTGCCACCAGACCTGGGGCGGGGCCCTCCTACGAGCAGTACTTC. The encoded protein is CATRPGAGPSYEQYF.

V usage is TRBV27 and J usage is TRBJ1-2, with D possibly being TRBD1 (5 bases). Trimming removed 6 bases from V and 6 bases from J, with 26 bases in between. Germline-derived CDR1 and CDR2 are MNHEY and SMNVEV (reference sequence). CDR3 length equals 17 residues. The CDR3 protein is CASSPIDRGAKGDGYTF. CDR3 nucleotides: TGTGCCAGCAGCCCCATTGACCGCGGGGCTAAAGGGGATGGCTACACCTTC.

This rearrangement joins TRBV5-1 to TRBJ2-7, with 8 bases aligning to TRBD1. The CDR3 extends over 16 amino acids. Germline V gene sequence: CDR1 SGHRS, CDR2 YFSETQ. V was pared by 0 bases and J by 3 bases, with 8 bases of the junction left unmatched. The CDR3 protein is CASSLDFRTGSYEQYF. In DNA form, the CDR3 reads TGCGCCAGCAGCTTGGATTTTCGGACAGGGAGCTACGAGCAGTACTTC. The full variable domain, with the rest looked up from reference TRBV5-1 and TRBJ2-7, is KAGVTQTPRYLIKTRGQQVTLSCSPISGHRSVSWYQQTPGQGLQFLFEYFSETQRNKGNFPGRFSGRQFSNSRSEMNVSTLELGDSALYLCASSLDFRTGSYEQYFGPGTRLTVT.

V usage is TRBV5-6 and J usage is TRBJ2-1, with 7 bases fitting TRBD2. With 10 bases clipped from V and 9 bases from J, the junction kept 13 bases outside the gene matches. CDR1 SGHDT and CDR2 YYEEEE come from the germline V gene. This CDR3 is 13 amino acids long. The DNA of the CDR3 is TGTGCCGCCAGGGAGGGGACCTACGGTGAGCAGTTCTTC. It encodes CAAREGTYGEQFF. The whole variable domain, filled in from reference TRBV5-6 and TRBJ2-1, reads DAGVTQSPTHLIKTRGQQVTLRCSPKSGHDTVSWYQQALGQGPQFIFQYYEEEERQRGNFPDRFSGHQFPNYSSELNVNALLLGDSALYLCAAREGTYGEQFFGPGTRLTVL.

J is TRBJ2-3 and V is TRBV5-6, with D maybe TRBD1 (6 bases). This CDR3 has 13 residues. Germline CDR1 SGHDT, CDR2 YYEEEE. With 1 base removed from V and 3 bases from J, the gap between germline ends came to 6 bases. The CDR3 nucleotides read TGTGCCAGCAGCTTGACAGGGACAGATACGCAGTATTTT. The encoded protein is CASSLTGTDTQYF.